Below are 28 T cell receptor beta chains sequenced from a single sample in a study of beta chain features in type 1 diabetes. The study, taken as a whole, reports: People with Type 1 diabetes carried modestly yet significantly shorter TCRB CDR3s in all four CD4+ subsets.

Antigens for these TCRs are unknown. Expressed TCRB transcripts were sequenced because the entire RNA isolate underwent reverse transcription. Measured with immunoSEQ multiplex PCR; TCRdb has only the in-frame clones, and not every one. Among around 160,000 clones listed, around 63% were seen once. Sequenced sample: naive CD4+ T cells from blood. The receptors were sampled from a man between 25 and 39 years old with type 1 diabetes.

V is TRBV7-2 and J is TRBJ1-4; D not resolved. Per germline, CDR1 SGHTA and CDR2 FQGNSA. The V end lost 4 bases, the J end lost 3 bases, and 12 bases lay between the germline ends. The CDR3 loop spans 15 amino acids. The CDR3 region is CASSYSRLSNEKLFF. The CDR3 DNA sequence: TGTGCCAGCAGCTACTCCCGGTTATCTAATGAAAAACTGTTTTTT.

CDR3 amino acids: CSVLQLGNMNTEAFF. In DNA form, the CDR3 reads TGCAGCGTTTTACAGCTCGGAAACATGAACACTGAAGCTTTCTTT. The chain recombines TRBV29-1 with TRBJ1-1, with D unresolved. Per germline, CDR1 SQVTM and CDR2 ANQGSEA. This CDR3 region has 15 residues. V dropped 5 bases and J dropped 0 bases, with 16 bases sitting between them.

The rearrangement joins TRBV30 to TRBJ1-2, with TRBD1 matching over 9 bases. The germline CDR1 and CDR2 sequences are GTSNPN and SVGIG (reference sequence). This CDR3 is built from 15 residues. V trimming: 2 bases; J trimming: 6 bases; junction bases outside the gene matches: 10. The CDR3 coding sequence is TGTGCCTGGAGTCCAACCGGGACAGGGAAGGATGGCTACACCTTC. Translating it yields CAWSPTGTGKDGYTF.

This rearrangement joins TRBV20-1 to TRBJ1-1, with D unresolved. Germline loops: CDR1 DFQATT, CDR2 SNEGSKA (reference sequence). The CDR3 sequence is 11 residues long. The CDR3 loop reads CCGQMNTEAFF. The CDR3 nucleotides are TGCTGCGGCCAGATGAACACTGAAGCTTTCTTT.

This clone was observed a few times. The rearrangement uses TRBV29-1 and TRBJ2-7, with no clear D. The V gene's germline CDR1 is SQVTM and CDR2 ANQGSEA. CDR3 size: 11 residues. Trimming removed 2 bases at V and 2 bases at J, with 4 bases between. CDR3 nucleotides: TGCAGCGTTGAAATGGCCTACGAGCAGTACTTC. Translated: CSVEMAYEQYF.

The chain has TRBV2 and TRBJ2-7, with a possible D match to TRBD2 (6 bases). CDR3 length equals 13 residues. Trimming removed 6 bases at V and 4 bases at J, with 13 bases between. CDR1 is SNHLY and CDR2 is FYNNEI in the germline V gene. CDR3 loop: CASSEYGGYEQYF. In nucleotides, the CDR3 is TGTGCCAGCAGCGAGTACGGGGGATACGAGCAGTACTTC.

The chain uses TRBV7-2 and TRBJ2-6; D uncertain. The CDR3 has 14 residues. The V end lost 5 bases, the J end lost 4 bases, and 9 bases lay between the germline ends. Germline V gene lookup returns CDR1 SGHTA and CDR2 FQGNSA. The CDR3 DNA reads as TGTGCCAGCAGCGCCTTTACAGGGGCCAACGTCCTGACTTTC. Protein sequence: CASSAFTGANVLTF.

This clone occurred a few times. This chain joins TRBV19 and TRBJ2-5; D is unresolved. The CDR3 extends over 13 amino acids. Trimming pared 6 bases from V and 5 bases from J, leaving 13 bases between. Germline V lookup: CDR1 LNHDA, CDR2 SQIVND (reference sequence). The CDR3 region has the DNA TGTGCCAGTAGGGACCGATCGATGGAGACCCAGTACTTC. Protein product: CASRDRSMETQYF.

This clone was seen just once. The rearrangement joins TRBV4-1 to TRBJ2-7; 7 bases match TRBD1. The CDR3 runs to 17 residues. The germline V gene encodes CDR1 MGHRA and CDR2 YSYEKL. V lost 0 bases, J lost 1 base, and 9 bases stayed unmatched. The CDR3 spells CASSQDFRRGISYEQYF. CDR3 DNA sequence: TGCGCCAGCAGCCAAGATTTCCGCAGGGGGATATCCTACGAGCAGTACTTC.

The rearrangement uses TRBV30 and TRBJ2-2; no clear D gene. Germline V gene lookup returns CDR1 GTSNPN and CDR2 SVGIG (reference sequence). V was pared by 3 bases and J by 7 bases, with 6 bases between. This CDR3 spans 11 amino acids. The CDR3 DNA sequence: TGTGCCTGGAGCGTAGGCGGGGAGCTGTTTTTT. As protein: CAWSVGGELFF.

The chain uses TRBV2 and TRBJ2-4; either TRBD1 or TRBD2 may fit D (5 bases each). From germline, CDR1 is SNHLY and CDR2 FYNNEI. This CDR3 has 15 residues. The V and J ends lost 0 bases and 9 bases respectively, with 15 bases between them. In nucleotides, the CDR3 is TGTGCCAGCAGTGAAGCGCGAGGGGCGCGGTCCATTCAGTACTTC. This sequence encodes CASSEARGARSIQYF.

The chain recombines TRBV10-3 with TRBJ2-7; D is ambiguous. Trimming left V 4 bases short and J 4 bases short, with 8 bases between. Germline-derived CDR1 and CDR2 are ENHRY and SYGVKD. The CDR3 sequence is 12 residues long. The CDR3 loop is CAISVTEYEQYF. CDR3 DNA sequence: TGTGCCATCAGTGTAACTGAGTACGAGCAGTACTTC.

This clone was seen a handful of times. The chain recombines TRBV7-2 with TRBJ2-7; TRBD2 might be the D (5 bases). Trimming took 2 bases from V and 2 from J, leaving 10 bases between them. CDR1 and CDR2 from the germline V gene are SGHTA and FQGNSA. The CDR3 has 14 residues. The CDR3 protein is CASSLKRETYEQYF. Here the CDR3 DNA reads TGTGCCAGCAGCTTAAAAAGGGAGACCTACGAGCAGTACTTC.

J is TRBJ2-5 and V is TRBV7-9; D perhaps matches TRBD2 (6 bases). Trimming removed 1 base from V and 5 bases from J, with 14 bases in between. Germline V CDR1 and CDR2: SEHNR, FQNEAQ (reference sequence). The CDR3 sequence is 15 residues long. The DNA of the CDR3 is TGTGCCAGCAGCTTAGTAGGTAGAGCGGGTGAGACCCAGTACTTC. Protein product: CASSLVGRAGETQYF.

The CDR3 bases are TGTGCCAGCAGCTTACACAGGGGGGTATTGGCAGATACGCAGTATTTT. This codes for CASSLHRGVLADTQYF. J is TRBJ2-3 and V is TRBV2; TRBD1 matches at 8 bases. Germline lookup yields CDR1 SNHLY and CDR2 FYNNEI. The CDR3 spans 16 residues. V lost 6 bases to trimming and J lost 4 bases; unmatched junction nucleotides: 12.

The J gene is TRBJ1-6, the V gene TRBV7-9; TRBD1 matches 10 bases. V lost 4 bases and J lost 8; bases outside the gene matches: 2. Germline V gene lookup returns CDR1 SEHNR and CDR2 FQNEAQ (reference sequence). This CDR3 has 14 residues. CDR3 DNA: TGTGCCAGCAGCTCCGGGACAGGGGATTCACCCCTCCACTTT. Its protein is CASSSGTGDSPLHF.

CDR3 sequence: CASSLQGGTNEKLFF. CDR3 nucleotide sequence: TGCGCCAGCAGCCTTCAGGGAGGAACTAATGAAAAACTGTTTTTT. The chain has TRBV4-1 and TRBJ1-4; TRBD1 might be the D (5 bases). V dropped 4 bases and J dropped 1 base, with 10 bases sitting between them. The CDR3 has 15 residues. Germline V gene lookup returns CDR1 MGHRA and CDR2 YSYEKL.

The J gene is TRBJ2-3, the V gene TRBV14; TRBD2 is a possible D gene (6 bases). The V end was cut by 4 bases, the J end by 2 bases, with 13 bases between. Germline loops: CDR1 SGHDN, CDR2 FVKESK. The CDR3 is 15 residues long. The CDR3 region is CASSRRSGDTDTQYF. The CDR3 DNA is TGTGCCAGCAGCCGACGTAGCGGAGACACAGATACGCAGTATTTT.

The V call is TRBV28, the J call TRBJ2-3; D is uncertain. Trimming took 6 bases from V and 4 from J, leaving 11 bases between them. The CDR3 consists of 13 residues. From germline, CDR1 is MDHEN and CDR2 SYDVKM. As DNA, the CDR3 is TGTGCCAGCAGCTCACCCCTGTCAGATACGCAGTATTTT. As protein: CASSSPLSDTQYF.

V and J are TRBV28 and TRBJ1-2; 7 bases align to TRBD1. The ends lost 5 bases at V and 3 bases at J; junction bases unmatched: 3. The V gene's germline CDR1 is MDHEN and CDR2 SYDVKM. The CDR3 contains 13 residues. The CDR3 DNA reads TGTGCCAGCAGTGGGGACAGCGACTATGGCTACACCTTC. Translation gives CASSGDSDYGYTF.

The rearrangement links TRBV27 to TRBJ1-1; a possible D gene is TRBD1 (5 bases). Germline V gene lookup returns CDR1 MNHEY and CDR2 SMNVEV (reference sequence). The V end lost 1 base, the J end lost 6 bases, and 12 bases lay between the germline ends. The CDR3 spans 14 residues. The CDR3 spells CASSLLGTRAEAFF. DNA for the CDR3: TGTGCCAGCAGTTTATTAGGGACGCGCGCTGAAGCTTTCTTT.

V usage is TRBV7-2 and J usage is TRBJ2-2; D gene unclear. Germline V gene lookup returns CDR1 SGHTA and CDR2 FQGNSA. This CDR3 contains 13 residues. Trimming took off 5 bases at V and 2 bases at J, with 6 bases between the two ends. The CDR3 nucleotides are TGTGCCAGCAGCATCGGAAACACCGGGGAGCTGTTTTTT. Translated: CASSIGNTGELFF.

V is TRBV30 and J is TRBJ2-5; D possibly matches TRBD1 or TRBD2 (5 bases each). CDR1 and CDR2 (germline): GTSNPN, SVGIG (reference sequence). V was pared by 0 bases and J by 5 bases, with 13 bases between. This CDR3 comprises 14 residues. This chain's CDR3 is CAWSVLRGAETQYF. CDR3 DNA: TGTGCCTGGAGTGTTCTCCGGGGCGCGGAGACCCAGTACTTC.

The J gene is TRBJ1-1, the V gene TRBV30; TRBD1 might be the D (6 bases). V lost 8 bases to trimming and J lost 6 bases, with 19 bases between them. Per germline, CDR1 GTSNPN and CDR2 SVGIG (reference sequence). This CDR3 comprises 13 residues. The CDR3 coding sequence is TGTGCCAGTCTGGGCGGAGGGGGACCTGAAGCTTTCTTT. This sequence encodes CASLGGGGPEAFF.

The chain links TRBV29-1 to TRBJ2-1; a weak D match, TRBD2 (5 bases). Germline loops: CDR1 SQVTM, CDR2 ANQGSEA. The CDR3 spans 13 residues. Trimming took 8 bases from V and 5 from J, leaving 16 bases between them. CDR3 nucleotide sequence: TGCAGCTCCCGCCGGGGAACACACAATGAGCAGTTCTTC. Translation: CSSRRGTHNEQFF.

This chain links TRBV11-3 with TRBJ1-3; D not certain. The germline gives CDR1 SGHNT, CDR2 YENEEA. The CDR3 is 14 residues long. V was pared by 0 bases and J by 2 bases, with 5 bases between. CDR3 in DNA: TGTGCCAGCAGCTTAGAGGCGACTGGAAACACCATATATTTT. Translating it yields CASSLEATGNTIYF.

The CDR3 coding sequence is TGTGCCAGTAGCCGTAGCGGGGGGGCCACAGATACGCAGTATTTT. It encodes CASSRSGGATDTQYF. The chain couples TRBV19 to TRBJ2-3, with TRBD2 matching 11 bases. This CDR3 comprises 15 residues. Germline V gene data show CDR1 as LNHDA and CDR2 as SQIVND (reference sequence). Losses at the gene ends were 6 bases for V and 2 bases for J; bases not matched to a gene: 4.

CDR3 in amino acids: CASGSSPDRVTEAFF. CDR3 DNA: TGTGCTAGTGGCTCCAGTCCGGACAGGGTCACTGAAGCTTTCTTT. The gene calls are TRBV12-5 and TRBJ1-1; 8 bases are a match to TRBD1. The ends lost 6 bases at V and 4 bases at J; junction bases unmatched: 10. This CDR3 contains 15 residues. CDR1 is LGHNT and CDR2 is FRNRAP in the germline V gene.